This entry describes one TCR beta chain. As processed by the authors: Amplification from reference gene primers served as the basis for estimated nucleated cell counts. The assay was immunoSEQ multiplex PCR, and TCRdb's table has in-frame clones only and misses some. V and J calls and clone size are as listed in that table; D and trimming were resolved from the DNA. The table has 53,000 or so clones, 65% to 85% seen once. The sample belongs to a study of blood T cell repertoires in COVID-19. Study-wide background: Samples of COVID-19 (acute and convalescent) were obtained from the United States, Italy and Spain. In each case, the material was cDNA or gDNA derived from T cells, B-cell-depleted T cells, or PBMCs.

Germline CDR1 is SGHRS and CDR2 is YFSETQ. V was trimmed by 5 bases and J by 2 bases, leaving 13 bases between them. This CDR3 is 15 amino acids long. Sequencing was carried out using peripheral blood. The TCR comes from a man between 70 and 80 years old with active or convalescent COVID-19. The chain employs TRBV5-1 and TRBJ1-4, with D tentatively TRBD1 (6 bases). The CDR3 spells CASSATGSTNEKLFF. The CDR3 coding sequence is TGCGCCAGCAGTGCCACAGGGTCGACTAATGAAAAACTGTTTTTT.